The present entry profiles one T cell receptor beta chain with its context. V was trimmed by 8 bases and J by 4 bases, leaving 17 bases between them. The CDR3 totals 14 residues. Looked up from germline, CDR1 is MDHEN and CDR2 is SYDVKM. This sample was taken from a study of cytomegalovirus exposure and HLA in healthy donors. The PCR made use of 60 Vbeta and 13 Jbeta primers. Method: immunoSEQ multiplex PCR; TCRdb's copy keeps in-frame clones and lacks some. In the table there are under 150,000 clones, around 72% of which are singletons. The chain links TRBV28 to TRBJ1-2; D gene ambiguous. The receptor comes from a woman in her 40s in good health and CMV-seronegative. The sequenced sample consisted of PBMCs. CDR3 nucleotides: TGTGCCAGCGGCCCAGCCCCCCGCGGCTATGGCTACACCTTC. Translation: CASGPAPRGYGYTF.